The T cell receptor (beta chain) described here comes from a study of T cell repertoires in cytomegalovirus infection. Study context: Signatures in public TCR beta sequences pointed to both CMV infection and matching HLA type.

Notes on the study in general: Ex vivo responses were dominated by HLA-C-restricted CMV-specific TCR beta clonotypes. Based on cumulative public TCR beta family frequency, carriers of CMV plus the relevant HLA were identified.

TCRdb reanalysed the reads using MiXCR and keeps one entry per CDR3 protein. This sample has nearly 650,000 distinct CDR3 sequences, with around 24% found just once. CDR1 and CDR2 (germline): SGDLS, YYNGEE. Trimming took 0 bases from V and 6 from J, leaving 13 bases between them. This CDR3 contains 14 residues. This clonotype was counted once. As yet, its antigen is unknown. The chain couples TRBV9 to TRBJ2-7; weak D call: TRBD1 (7 bases). Sample: CD8+ T cells from PBMCs. This receptor was taken from a human donor in good health (CMV status not recorded). Some clones in this sample may be carry-over from other donors' samples. CDR3 nucleotide sequence: TGTGCCAGCAGCGTAGGTCCAGGGGGGACCGAGCAGTACTTC. Its translation: CASSVGPGGTEQYF. The variable domain in full, completed from reference TRBV9 and TRBJ2-7, reads DSGVTQTPKHLITATGQRVTLRCSPRSGDLSVYWYQQSLDQGLQFLIQYYNGEERAKGNILERFSAQQFPDLHSELNLSSLELGDSALYFCASSVGPGGTEQYFGPGTRLTVT.